Reported below is one T cell receptor (beta chain). The target antigen is unknown. The V and J ends lost 6 bases and 3 bases, in that order; junction bases with no gene match: 9. The germline gives CDR1 SQVTM, CDR2 ANQGSEA. CDR3 length equals 14 residues. The data originate from a study of cytomegalovirus exposure and HLA in healthy donors. Findings and caveats of the study: It was reportedly the case that the classifier diagnosed cytomegalovirus status with high specificity and sensitivity. In an earlier analysis, productive rearrangement rates for most beta V segments clustered near 87% or 30%.

Nominal health characterized the donors when sampled, though unrecorded immune exposures were likely. The PCR contained 60 Vbeta and 13 Jbeta primers. Only in-frame clones appear in the TCRdb table, and some are missing; sequencing was by immunoSEQ multiplex PCR. The table lists approximately 120,000 clones. This clonotype was obtained from a man aged 18 to 30 in good health and CMV-seronegative. The sample taken for sequencing was PBMCs. The chain links TRBV29-1 to TRBJ2-7; 9 nucleotides align to TRBD1. The CDR3 DNA sequence: TGCAGCGTAGAAACTCGGGACAGGGTCTACGAGCAGTACTTC. This encodes CSVETRDRVYEQYF.